The present TCR beta chain was sequenced within a study of blood T cell repertoires in COVID-19. The overall study: Spain, Italy and the United States supplied samples that represented acute and convalescent COVID-19.

CDR3 length: 15 amino acids. Germline assignment: CDR1 SGHVS and CDR2 FQNEAQ. Trimming pared 2 bases from V and 6 bases from J, leaving 15 bases between. Clones were read by immunoSEQ multiplex PCR, and TCRdb kept only the in-frame ones, dropping some. The repertoire holds 63,000 or so clones, 80% to 90% seen once, with around 9.2% in the top ten. The source material was peripheral blood. The receptor's source is a human donor in a cohort sampled during active COVID-19. The J gene is TRBJ2-3, the V gene TRBV7-8; D is perhaps TRBD2 (5 bases). The CDR3 DNA reads as TGTGCCAGCAGCTTAAGTCTGGTGGTAGCGGATACGCAGTATTTT. It is translated as CASSLSLVVADTQYF.